These T cell receptor beta chains were read from a single sample in a study of shared clonotypes between healthy human individuals. Sequenced by immunoSEQ multiplex PCR; TCRdb stores in-frame clones only, minus some. The sample holds 850,000 to 1,200,000 clones, approximately 70% seen once. Sequencing was performed on memory CD4+ T cells sorted from blood. The receptors come from a man aged 18 to 35 in good health. CDR3s include the opening cysteine and the closing phenylalanine or tryptophan. Each record gives: D gene, J gene, clone size, V gene, CDR3 protein, CDR3 DNA. The D gene is left open where the match is weak. The listing skips clone size in some rows; elsewhere it reads once, few, many or a size class.

d_call: TRBD1
j_call: TRBJ2-5
clone_size: once
v_call: TRBV27
cdr3_aa: CASRPWTRDRAETQYF
cdr3_nt: TGTGCCAGCAGGCCCTGGACCCGGGACAGGGCGGAGACCCAGTACTTC

d_call: .
j_call: TRBJ1-1
clone_size: .
v_call: TRBV6-5
cdr3_aa: CASSYSGGMNTEAFF
cdr3_nt: TGTGCCAGCAGTTACTCAGGGGGTATGAACACTGAAGCTTTCTTT

d_call: TRBD2
j_call: TRBJ2-7
clone_size: few
v_call: TRBV28
cdr3_aa: CASSSLAGSWQYF
cdr3_nt: TGTGCCAGCAGCTCTCTAGCGGGGAGTTGGCAGTACTTC

d_call: .
j_call: TRBJ2-7
clone_size: .
v_call: TRBV30
cdr3_aa: CAWSTYDEQYF
cdr3_nt: TGTGCCTGGAGTACCTACGACGAGCAGTACTTC

d_call: .
j_call: TRBJ1-4
clone_size: .
v_call: TRBV28
cdr3_aa: CASSSSGLGAHNEKLFF
cdr3_nt: TGTGCCAGCAGTTCATCGGGGTTAGGGGCCCATAATGAAAAACTGTTTTTT

d_call: .
j_call: TRBJ1-3
clone_size: once
v_call: TRBV7-2
cdr3_aa: CASSLGGPSSGNTIYF
cdr3_nt: TGTGCCAGCAGCTTAGGGGGGCCCAGCTCTGGAAACACCATATATTTT

d_call: TRBD2
j_call: TRBJ2-7
clone_size: few
v_call: TRBV7-9
cdr3_aa: CASSLTGGPGEQYF
cdr3_nt: TGTGCCAGCAGCTTAACGGGAGGGCCGGGCGAGCAGTACTTC

d_call: .
j_call: TRBJ2-3
clone_size: .
v_call: TRBV21-1
cdr3_aa: CASRAPAGDRVTDTQYF
cdr3_nt: TGTGCCAGCAGAGCTCCCGCCGGGGACAGGGTTACAGATACGCAGTATTTT

d_call: .
j_call: TRBJ2-1
clone_size: .
v_call: TRBV7-2
cdr3_aa: CASSLIYNEQFF
cdr3_nt: TGTGCCAGCAGCTTAATCTACAATGAGCAGTTCTTC

d_call: TRBD1
j_call: TRBJ2-3
clone_size: .
v_call: TRBV5-1
cdr3_aa: CASKYPGQALDTQYF
cdr3_nt: TGCGCCAGCAAATACCCGGGACAGGCCCTAGATACGCAGTATTTT

d_call: TRBD1
j_call: TRBJ2-7
clone_size: once
v_call: TRBV30
cdr3_aa: CAWATGNEQYF
cdr3_nt: TGTGCCTGGGCGACAGGGAACGAGCAGTACTTC

d_call: .
j_call: TRBJ2-1
clone_size: once
v_call: TRBV4-1
cdr3_aa: CASSQELGPPNYYNEQFF
cdr3_nt: TGCGCCAGCAGCCAAGAATTGGGCCCTCCGAATTACTACAATGAGCAGTTCTTC

d_call: TRBD2
j_call: TRBJ2-5
clone_size: .
v_call: TRBV4-2
cdr3_aa: CASSQRGGGEQTQYF
cdr3_nt: TGTGCCAGCAGCCAAAGGGGCGGGGGGGAACAGACCCAGTACTTC

d_call: .
j_call: TRBJ2-6
clone_size: few
v_call: TRBV5-1
cdr3_aa: CASSPRTDSLSRANVLTF
cdr3_nt: TGCGCCAGCAGCCCCCGGACGGATTCCCTCTCTCGGGCCAACGTCCTGACTTTC

d_call: TRBD2
j_call: TRBJ2-3
clone_size: once
v_call: TRBV7-7
cdr3_aa: CASSLGGGALDTQYF
cdr3_nt: TGTGCTAGCAGCTTAGGCGGGGGGGCCCTTGATACGCAGTATTTT

d_call: .
j_call: TRBJ1-5
clone_size: few
v_call: TRBV19
cdr3_aa: CASSTRDGYNQPQHF
cdr3_nt: TGTGCCAGTAGTACCAGGGACGGATACAATCAGCCCCAGCATTTT

d_call: TRBD1
j_call: TRBJ1-6
clone_size: .
v_call: TRBV9
cdr3_aa: CASSVGVTGSSPLHF
cdr3_nt: TGTGCCAGCAGCGTAGGGGTGACAGGGAGTTCACCCCTCCACTTT

d_call: .
j_call: TRBJ2-5
clone_size: few
v_call: TRBV5-1
cdr3_aa: CASSFSQSQETQYF
cdr3_nt: TGCGCCAGCAGCTTTAGTCAGTCCCAAGAGACCCAGTACTTC

d_call: TRBD2
j_call: TRBJ2-5
clone_size: .
v_call: TRBV25-1
cdr3_aa: CASSDRDYQQETQYF
cdr3_nt: TGTGCCAGCAGTGACCGGGACTATCAGCAAGAGACCCAGTACTTC

d_call: TRBD2
j_call: TRBJ2-5
clone_size: many
v_call: TRBV4-1
cdr3_aa: CASSHENTGTRLMGGETQYF
cdr3_nt: TGCGCCAGCAGCCATGAAAATACCGGGACTAGGCTGATGGGGGGAGAGACCCAGTACTTC

d_call: .
j_call: TRBJ1-4
clone_size: .
v_call: TRBV14
cdr3_aa: CASSQAVRATNEKLFF
cdr3_nt: TGTGCCAGCAGCCAGGCCGTACGAGCAACTAATGAAAAACTGTTTTTT

d_call: .
j_call: TRBJ2-1
clone_size: few
v_call: TRBV5-6
cdr3_aa: CASSLDIFYNNEQFF
cdr3_nt: TGTGCCAGCAGCCTGGACATCTTCTATAACAATGAGCAGTTCTTC

d_call: TRBD1
j_call: TRBJ1-2
clone_size: .
v_call: TRBV27
cdr3_aa: CASSKTGGGGYTF
cdr3_nt: TGTGCCAGCAGCAAAACAGGGGGCGGGGGCTACACCTTC

d_call: .
j_call: TRBJ1-2
clone_size: .
v_call: TRBV6-4
cdr3_aa: CASSDSSSGEGGYTF
cdr3_nt: TGTGCCAGCAGTGACTCTAGTTCAGGGGAAGGTGGCTACACCTTC

d_call: .
j_call: TRBJ1-3
clone_size: .
v_call: TRBV19
cdr3_aa: CASSPRQSNRNTIYF
cdr3_nt: TGTGCCAGTAGTCCCCGACAGTCGAATAGAAACACCATATATTTT

d_call: TRBD1
j_call: TRBJ1-1
clone_size: .
v_call: TRBV18
cdr3_aa: CASSNRQGSTEAFF
cdr3_nt: TGTGCCAGCTCAAATAGACAGGGATCCACTGAAGCTTTCTTT

d_call: .
j_call: TRBJ2-7
clone_size: .
v_call: TRBV11-2
cdr3_aa: CASSFSHYYEQYF
cdr3_nt: TGTGCCAGCAGCTTCTCCCATTACTACGAGCAGTACTTC

d_call: .
j_call: TRBJ1-1
clone_size: .
v_call: TRBV2
cdr3_aa: CASLLADLNTEAFF
cdr3_nt: TGTGCCAGCTTACTCGCTGACCTCAACACTGAAGCTTTCTTT

d_call: .
j_call: TRBJ1-2
clone_size: .
v_call: TRBV28
cdr3_aa: CASSLQRDYGYTF
cdr3_nt: TGTGCCAGCAGTTTACAGAGGGACTATGGCTACACCTTC

d_call: .
j_call: TRBJ2-3
clone_size: once
v_call: TRBV5-8
cdr3_aa: CASSLVEPQYF
cdr3_nt: TGTGCCAGCAGCTTGGTCGAGCCGCAGTATTTT

d_call: .
j_call: TRBJ1-1
clone_size: .
v_call: TRBV6-1
cdr3_aa: CASSESALASEAFF
cdr3_nt: TGTGCCAGCAGTGAAAGCGCTCTGGCATCTGAAGCTTTCTTT

d_call: .
j_call: TRBJ1-2
clone_size: .
v_call: TRBV28
cdr3_aa: CATLSPGARGYTF
cdr3_nt: TGTGCCACCCTATCGCCAGGGGCAAGGGGCTACACCTTC

d_call: TRBD1
j_call: TRBJ1-5
clone_size: many
v_call: TRBV7-2
cdr3_aa: CASSSQGGSNQPQHF
cdr3_nt: TGTGCCAGCAGCTCCCAGGGGGGGTCCAATCAGCCCCAGCATTTT

d_call: .
j_call: TRBJ2-3
clone_size: .
v_call: TRBV5-1
cdr3_aa: CASRTGPHTDTQYF
cdr3_nt: TGCGCCAGCAGGACAGGCCCCCACACAGATACGCAGTATTTT

d_call: .
j_call: TRBJ2-3
clone_size: .
v_call: TRBV5-4
cdr3_aa: CASSFYLGGGPDTQYF
cdr3_nt: TGTGCCAGCAGCTTCTATCTGGGGGGGGGCCCGGATACGCAGTATTTT

d_call: .
j_call: TRBJ1-4
clone_size: .
v_call: TRBV5-6
cdr3_aa: CASSRGEPNEKLFF
cdr3_nt: TGTGCCAGCAGTCGGGGTGAACCTAATGAAAAACTGTTTTTT

d_call: TRBD2
j_call: TRBJ2-1
clone_size: .
v_call: TRBV30
cdr3_aa: CAWSGVGTSGRSSYNEQFF
cdr3_nt: TGTGCCTGGAGTGGCGTAGGGACTAGCGGAAGAAGCTCCTACAATGAGCAGTTCTTC

d_call: .
j_call: TRBJ1-5
clone_size: .
v_call: TRBV7-6
cdr3_aa: CASSFSVGQPQHF
cdr3_nt: TGTGCCAGCAGCTTTTCGGTGGGACAGCCCCAGCATTTT

d_call: .
j_call: TRBJ1-6
clone_size: .
v_call: TRBV9
cdr3_aa: CASSVGTPEAGSPLHF
cdr3_nt: TGTGCCAGCAGCGTAGGCACTCCTGAGGCGGGTTCACCCCTCCACTTT

d_call: .
j_call: TRBJ2-5
clone_size: .
v_call: TRBV5-4
cdr3_aa: CASSFDRFQETQYF
cdr3_nt: TGTGCCAGCAGCTTTGACAGGTTCCAAGAGACCCAGTACTTC

d_call: .
j_call: TRBJ1-1
clone_size: .
v_call: TRBV18
cdr3_aa: CASSRSDNTEAFF
cdr3_nt: TGTGCCAGCTCACGCTCGGACAACACTGAAGCTTTCTTT

d_call: TRBD1
j_call: TRBJ2-7
clone_size: .
v_call: TRBV5-5
cdr3_aa: CASREPGTGYEQYF
cdr3_nt: TGTGCCAGCAGAGAACCCGGGACAGGCTACGAGCAGTACTTC

d_call: TRBD2
j_call: TRBJ2-5
clone_size: .
v_call: TRBV10-2
cdr3_aa: CASKLAGGPGETQYF
cdr3_nt: TGCGCCAGCAAACTAGCGGGAGGGCCGGGGGAGACCCAGTACTTC

d_call: .
j_call: TRBJ2-7
clone_size: .
v_call: TRBV28
cdr3_aa: CASTGTAYEQYF
cdr3_nt: TGTGCCAGCACCGGGACTGCGTACGAGCAGTACTTC

d_call: .
j_call: TRBJ2-2
clone_size: .
v_call: TRBV4-3
cdr3_aa: CASSQFAGATGELFF
cdr3_nt: TGCGCCAGCAGCCAGTTTGCTGGCGCGACGGGGGAGCTGTTTTTT

d_call: .
j_call: TRBJ2-2
clone_size: .
v_call: TRBV9
cdr3_aa: CASSVGSSPNTGELFF
cdr3_nt: TGTGCCAGCAGCGTAGGATCTAGCCCGAACACCGGGGAGCTGTTTTTT

d_call: .
j_call: TRBJ1-3
clone_size: .
v_call: TRBV15
cdr3_aa: CATQGASSGNTIYF
cdr3_nt: TGTGCCACCCAGGGCGCGAGCTCTGGAAACACCATATATTTT

d_call: .
j_call: TRBJ1-4
clone_size: .
v_call: TRBV28
cdr3_aa: CASQTGNEKLFF
cdr3_nt: TGTGCCAGCCAAACGGGGAATGAAAAACTGTTTTTT

d_call: .
j_call: TRBJ2-7
clone_size: .
v_call: TRBV10-3
cdr3_aa: CAISGGNPYEQYF
cdr3_nt: TGTGCCATCAGTGGTGGGAACCCCTACGAGCAGTACTTC

d_call: .
j_call: TRBJ1-2
clone_size: .
v_call: TRBV2
cdr3_aa: CASSKTTGQEGYTF
cdr3_nt: TGTGCCAGCAGCAAGACAACAGGGCAGGAGGGCTACACCTTC